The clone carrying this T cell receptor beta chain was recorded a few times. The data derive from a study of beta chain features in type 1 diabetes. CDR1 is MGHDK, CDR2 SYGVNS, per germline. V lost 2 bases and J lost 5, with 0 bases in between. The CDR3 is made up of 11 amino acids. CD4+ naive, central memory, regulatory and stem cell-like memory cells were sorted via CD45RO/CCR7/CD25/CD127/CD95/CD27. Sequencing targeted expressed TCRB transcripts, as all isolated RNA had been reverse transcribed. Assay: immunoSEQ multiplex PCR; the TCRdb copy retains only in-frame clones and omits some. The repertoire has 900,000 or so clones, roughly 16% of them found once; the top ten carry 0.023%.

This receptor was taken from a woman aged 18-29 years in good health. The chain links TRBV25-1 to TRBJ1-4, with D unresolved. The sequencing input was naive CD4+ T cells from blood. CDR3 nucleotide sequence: TGTGCCAGCAGTGAAAATGAAAAACTGTTTTTT. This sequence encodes CASSENEKLFF.